This TCR beta chain was profiled in a study of cytomegalovirus exposure and HLA in healthy donors. Broader study findings: Both high specificity and high sensitivity reportedly marked the classifier's diagnosis of cytomegalovirus status. Some TCR beta chains (about 170 of them) were listed as cytomegalovirus-associated. In a later analysis, first-cohort TCR clusters were found to tend to co-occur in the 100 to 150 validation repertoires.

About this clone itself: Its target is not known.

TCRdb keeps only in-frame clones here, not all; method: immunoSEQ multiplex PCR. Of about 64,000 clones listed, roughly 91% are singletons. The CDR3 contains 18 residues. From germline, CDR1 is SGHTA and CDR2 FQGNSA. V lost 2 bases, J lost 0 bases, and 16 bases lay in between. The receptor was isolated from a woman under 30 in good health and CMV-seronegative. The chain links TRBV7-2 to TRBJ1-4, with D possibly being TRBD1 (5 bases). The sample consisted of PBMCs. CDR3 DNA sequence: TGTGCCAGCAGCTTAACTGGGCGGGGCTGGTCAACTAATGAAAAACTGTTTTTT. Translated, it gives CASSLTGRGWSTNEKLFF.